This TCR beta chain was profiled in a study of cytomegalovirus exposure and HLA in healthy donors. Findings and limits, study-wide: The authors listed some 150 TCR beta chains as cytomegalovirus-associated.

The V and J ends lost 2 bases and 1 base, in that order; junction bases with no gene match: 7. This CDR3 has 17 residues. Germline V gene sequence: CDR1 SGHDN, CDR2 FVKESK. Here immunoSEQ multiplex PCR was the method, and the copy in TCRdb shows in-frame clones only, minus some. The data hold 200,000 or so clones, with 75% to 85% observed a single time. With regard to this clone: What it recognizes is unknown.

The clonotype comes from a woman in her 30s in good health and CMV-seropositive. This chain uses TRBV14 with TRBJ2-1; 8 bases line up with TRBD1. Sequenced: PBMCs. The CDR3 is CASSQSGGGWSYNEQFF. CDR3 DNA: TGTGCCAGCAGCCAATCAGGGGGCGGATGGTCCTACAATGAGCAGTTCTTC.